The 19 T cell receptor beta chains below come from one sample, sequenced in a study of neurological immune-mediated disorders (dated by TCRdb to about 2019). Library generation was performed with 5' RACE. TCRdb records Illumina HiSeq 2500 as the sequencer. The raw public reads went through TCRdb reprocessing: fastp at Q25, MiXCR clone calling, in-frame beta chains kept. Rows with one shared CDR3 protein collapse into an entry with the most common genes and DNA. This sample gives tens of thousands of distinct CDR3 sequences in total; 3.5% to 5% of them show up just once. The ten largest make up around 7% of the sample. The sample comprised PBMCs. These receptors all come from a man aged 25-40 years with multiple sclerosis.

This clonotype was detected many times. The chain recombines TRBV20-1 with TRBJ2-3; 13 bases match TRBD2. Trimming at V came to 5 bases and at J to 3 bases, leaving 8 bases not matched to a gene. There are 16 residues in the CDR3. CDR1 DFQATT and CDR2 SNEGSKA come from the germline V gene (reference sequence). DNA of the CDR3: TGCAGTGCTGCATCACTAGCGGGGGGGCCGACAGATACGCAGTATTTT. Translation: CSAASLAGGPTDTQYF.

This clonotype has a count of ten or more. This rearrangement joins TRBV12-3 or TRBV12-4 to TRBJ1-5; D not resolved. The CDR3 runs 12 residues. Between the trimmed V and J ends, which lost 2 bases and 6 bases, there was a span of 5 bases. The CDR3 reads CASSLPSQPQHF. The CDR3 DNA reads TGTGCCAGCAGTTTACCCAGTCAGCCCCAGCATTTT.

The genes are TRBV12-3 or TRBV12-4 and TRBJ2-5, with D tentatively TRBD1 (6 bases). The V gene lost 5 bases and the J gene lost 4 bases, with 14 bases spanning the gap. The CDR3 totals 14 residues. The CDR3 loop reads CASSPGQFGETQYF. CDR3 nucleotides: TGTGCCAGCAGTCCCGGACAGTTTGGAGAGACCCAGTACTTC.

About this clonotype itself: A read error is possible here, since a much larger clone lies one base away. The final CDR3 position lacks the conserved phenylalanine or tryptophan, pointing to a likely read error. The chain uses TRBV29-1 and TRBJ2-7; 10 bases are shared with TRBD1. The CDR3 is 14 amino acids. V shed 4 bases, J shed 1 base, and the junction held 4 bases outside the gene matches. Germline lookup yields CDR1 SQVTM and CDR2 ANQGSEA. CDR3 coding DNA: TGCAGCGTTGGGGGGGACAGGGGTTCCTACGAGCAGTACATC. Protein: CSVGGDRGSYEQYI.

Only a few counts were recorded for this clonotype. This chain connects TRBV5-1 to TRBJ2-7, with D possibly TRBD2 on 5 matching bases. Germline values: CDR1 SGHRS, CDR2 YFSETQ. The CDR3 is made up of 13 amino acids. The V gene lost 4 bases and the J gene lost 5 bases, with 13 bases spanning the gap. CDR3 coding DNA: TGCGCCAGCAGCAGGAGTTTGAGGGACGAGCAGTACTTC. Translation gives CASSRSLRDEQYF.

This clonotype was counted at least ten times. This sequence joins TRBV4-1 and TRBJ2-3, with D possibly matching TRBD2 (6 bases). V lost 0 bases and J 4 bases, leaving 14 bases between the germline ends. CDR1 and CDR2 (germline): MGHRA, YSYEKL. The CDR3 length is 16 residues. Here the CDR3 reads CASSQDRAGTPDTQYF. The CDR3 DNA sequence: TGCGCCAGCAGCCAAGATCGGGCAGGGACTCCAGATACGCAGTATTTT.

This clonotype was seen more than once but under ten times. The DNA for the CDR3 is TGCGCCAGCAGCTTGCAGGACAACTATGGCTACACCTTC. Its protein product is CASSLQDNYGYTF. This chain joins TRBV5-1 and TRBJ1-2; D not resolved. CDR1 is SGHRS, CDR2 YFSETQ, per germline. This CDR3 has 13 amino acids. V lost 1 base, J lost 2 bases, and 6 bases lay in between.

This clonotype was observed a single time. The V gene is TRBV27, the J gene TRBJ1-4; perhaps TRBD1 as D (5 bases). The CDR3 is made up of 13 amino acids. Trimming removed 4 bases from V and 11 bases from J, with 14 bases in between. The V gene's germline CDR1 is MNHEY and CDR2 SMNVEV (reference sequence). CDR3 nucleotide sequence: TGTGCCAGCAGTTGGGTGATAGGGGAGAAACTGTTTTTT. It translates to CASSWVIGEKLFF. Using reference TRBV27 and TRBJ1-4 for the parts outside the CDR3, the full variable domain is EAQVTQNPRYLITVTGKKLTVTCSQNMNHEYMSWYRQDPGLGLRQIYYSMNVEVTDKGDVPEGYKVSRKEKRNFPLILESPSPNQTSLYFCASSWVIGEKLFFGSGTQLSVL.

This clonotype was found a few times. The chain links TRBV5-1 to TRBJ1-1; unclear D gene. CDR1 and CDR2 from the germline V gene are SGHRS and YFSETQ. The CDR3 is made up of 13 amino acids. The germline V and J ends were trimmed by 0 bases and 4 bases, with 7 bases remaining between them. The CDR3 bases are TGCGCCAGCAGCTTGGCCGGTGTCACTGAAGCTTTCTTT. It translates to CASSLAGVTEAFF.

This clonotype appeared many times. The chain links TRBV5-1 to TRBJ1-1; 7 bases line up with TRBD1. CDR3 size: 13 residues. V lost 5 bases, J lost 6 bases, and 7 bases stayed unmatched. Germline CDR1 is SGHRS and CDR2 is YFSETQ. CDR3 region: CASSSGGSSEAFF. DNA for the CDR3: TGCGCCAGCAGTTCAGGGGGGTCCTCTGAAGCTTTCTTT.

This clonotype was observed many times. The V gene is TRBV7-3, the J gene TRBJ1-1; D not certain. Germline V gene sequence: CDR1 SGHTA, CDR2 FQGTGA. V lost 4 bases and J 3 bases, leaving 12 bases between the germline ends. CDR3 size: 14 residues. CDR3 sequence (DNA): TGTGCCAGCAGCTCCTTCTCTCGGGACACTGAAGCTTTCTTT. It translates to CASSSFSRDTEAFF.

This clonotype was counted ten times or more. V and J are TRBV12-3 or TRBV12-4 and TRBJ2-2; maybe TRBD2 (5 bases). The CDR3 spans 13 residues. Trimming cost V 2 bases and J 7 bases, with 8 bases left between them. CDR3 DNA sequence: TGTGCCAGCAGTTTACAGGAGGTCGGGGAGCTGTTTTTT. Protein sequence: CASSLQEVGELFF.

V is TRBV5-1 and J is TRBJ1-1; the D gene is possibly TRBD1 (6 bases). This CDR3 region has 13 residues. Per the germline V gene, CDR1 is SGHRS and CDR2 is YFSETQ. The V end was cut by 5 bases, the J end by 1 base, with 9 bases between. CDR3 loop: CASSRGANTEAFF. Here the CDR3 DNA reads TGCGCCAGCAGTAGGGGGGCGAACACTGAAGCTTTCTTT.

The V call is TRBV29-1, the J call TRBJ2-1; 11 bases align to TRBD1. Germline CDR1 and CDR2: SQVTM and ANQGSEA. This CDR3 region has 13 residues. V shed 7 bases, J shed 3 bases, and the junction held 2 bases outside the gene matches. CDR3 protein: CSAGTGGYNEQFF. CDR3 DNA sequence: TGCAGCGCTGGGACAGGGGGCTACAATGAGCAGTTCTTC.

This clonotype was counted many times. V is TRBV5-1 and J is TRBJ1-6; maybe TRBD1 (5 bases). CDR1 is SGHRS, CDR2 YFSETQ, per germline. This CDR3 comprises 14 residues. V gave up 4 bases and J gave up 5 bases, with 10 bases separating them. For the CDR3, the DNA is TGCGCCAGCAGCCAAGGGACGAATAATTCACCCCTCCACTTT. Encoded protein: CASSQGTNNSPLHF.

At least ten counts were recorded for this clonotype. Here the CDR3 DNA reads TGTGCCACCGCCGGGGCTTCCACTGAAGCTTTCTTT. Amino acid sequence: CATAGASTEAFF. The chain links TRBV24-1 to TRBJ1-1; a weak D match, TRBD1 (5 bases). V was shortened by 9 bases and J by 4 bases, with 11 bases between the two germline ends. The germline CDR1 and CDR2 sequences are KGHDR and SFDVKD. CDR3 length: 12 residues.

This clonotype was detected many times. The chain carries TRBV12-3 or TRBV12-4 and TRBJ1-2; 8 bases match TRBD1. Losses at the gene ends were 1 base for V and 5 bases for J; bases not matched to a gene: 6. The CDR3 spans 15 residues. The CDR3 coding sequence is TGTGCCAGCAGTTTAGTATTGGACAGGGTGTATGGCTACACCTTC. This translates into CASSLVLDRVYGYTF.

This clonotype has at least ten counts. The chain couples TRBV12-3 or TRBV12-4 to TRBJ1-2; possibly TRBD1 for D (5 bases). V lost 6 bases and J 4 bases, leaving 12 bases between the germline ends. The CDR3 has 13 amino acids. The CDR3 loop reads CASSQGTSYGYTF. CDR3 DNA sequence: TGTGCCAGCAGCCAAGGGACTAGCTATGGCTACACCTTC.

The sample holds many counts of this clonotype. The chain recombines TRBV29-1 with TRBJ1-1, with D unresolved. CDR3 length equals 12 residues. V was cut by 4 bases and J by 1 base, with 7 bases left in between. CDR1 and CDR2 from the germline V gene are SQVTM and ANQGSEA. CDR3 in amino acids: CSVAAANTEAFF. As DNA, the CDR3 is TGCAGCGTTGCGGCGGCGAACACTGAAGCTTTCTTT. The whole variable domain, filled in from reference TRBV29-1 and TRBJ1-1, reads SAVISQKPSRDICQRGTSLTIQCQVDSQVTMMFWYRQQPGQSLTLIATANQGSEATYESGFVIDKFPISRPNLTFSTLTVSNMSPEDSSIYLCSVAAANTEAFFGQGTRLTVV.